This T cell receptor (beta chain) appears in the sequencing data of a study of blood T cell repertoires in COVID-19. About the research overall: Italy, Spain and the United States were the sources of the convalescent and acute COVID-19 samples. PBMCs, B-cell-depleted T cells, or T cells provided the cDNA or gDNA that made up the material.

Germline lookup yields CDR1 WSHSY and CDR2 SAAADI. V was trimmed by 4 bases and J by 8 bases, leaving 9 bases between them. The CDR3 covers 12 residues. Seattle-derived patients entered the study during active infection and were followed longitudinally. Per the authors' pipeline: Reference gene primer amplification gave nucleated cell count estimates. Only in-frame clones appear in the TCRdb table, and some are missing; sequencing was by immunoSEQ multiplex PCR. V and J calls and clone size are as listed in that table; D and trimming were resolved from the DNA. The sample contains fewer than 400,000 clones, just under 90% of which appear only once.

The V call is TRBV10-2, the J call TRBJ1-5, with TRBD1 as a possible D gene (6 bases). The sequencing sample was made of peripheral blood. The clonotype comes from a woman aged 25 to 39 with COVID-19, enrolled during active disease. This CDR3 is CASSGGGEPQHF. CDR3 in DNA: TGCGCCAGCAGTGGAGGGGGGGAGCCCCAGCATTTT.